This TCR beta chain was captured by sequencing in a study of identical twins. Study conclusions and caveats: Invariant MAIT and iNKT cells are populations that could partly confound zero-insertion analyses. Out-of-frame beta sequences exhibited a weaker degree of excess twin sharing.

MiXCR, applied by TCRdb to the 5' RACE reads, yields one record per CDR3 protein. The table lists some 1,600,000 distinct CDR3 sequences, about 32% of them singletons. In the case of this clonotype: Its target is unknown.

The TCR comes from a newborn girl in good health. Sequencing input: cord blood.

The CDR3 here is CASSLGQEANYGYTF. The CDR3 region has the DNA TGCGCCAGCAGCTTGGGACAGGAGGCTAACTATGGCTACACCTTC. The chain employs TRBV5-1 and TRBJ1-2, with D perhaps TRBD1 (6 bases). The CDR3 is made up of 15 amino acids. V lost 0 bases and J lost 0, with 9 bases in between. In germline, CDR1 is SGHRS, CDR2 YFSETQ. Filled out from reference TRBV5-1 and TRBJ1-2, the complete variable domain reads KAGVTQTPRYLIKTRGQQVTLSCSPISGHRSVSWYQQTPGQGLQFLFEYFSETQRNKGNFPGRFSGRQFSNSRSEMNVSTLELGDSALYLCASSLGQEANYGYTFGSGTRLTVV.